This TCR beta chain emerged from a study of blood T cell repertoires in COVID-19. Study-level background: Donors in the United States, Italy and Spain gave samples during acute or convalescent COVID-19. PBMCs, B-cell-depleted T cells, or T cells were the source of the cDNA or gDNA that made up the material.

This CDR3 contains 15 residues. Trimming cost V 2 bases and J 5 bases; bases outside gene matches: 5. Germline CDR1 and CDR2: SGHVS and FQNEAQ. In the original workflow: Estimation of nucleated cell counts was performed using reference gene primer amplification. Produced via immunoSEQ multiplex PCR; TCRdb's table is partial and in-frame only. The V and J calls and the clone size are those of that table, but D and trimming were determined from the DNA. The table shows around 250,000 clones, with 75% to 85% occurring only once. Material: peripheral blood. The chain uses TRBV7-8 and TRBJ2-1; 8 bases are a match to TRBD2. The source of this sequence is a man aged 50 or older with active or convalescent COVID-19. CDR3 in amino acids: CASSLNLAGNNEQFF. The CDR3 DNA reads as TGTGCCAGCAGCTTAAATCTAGCGGGCAACAATGAGCAGTTCTTC.